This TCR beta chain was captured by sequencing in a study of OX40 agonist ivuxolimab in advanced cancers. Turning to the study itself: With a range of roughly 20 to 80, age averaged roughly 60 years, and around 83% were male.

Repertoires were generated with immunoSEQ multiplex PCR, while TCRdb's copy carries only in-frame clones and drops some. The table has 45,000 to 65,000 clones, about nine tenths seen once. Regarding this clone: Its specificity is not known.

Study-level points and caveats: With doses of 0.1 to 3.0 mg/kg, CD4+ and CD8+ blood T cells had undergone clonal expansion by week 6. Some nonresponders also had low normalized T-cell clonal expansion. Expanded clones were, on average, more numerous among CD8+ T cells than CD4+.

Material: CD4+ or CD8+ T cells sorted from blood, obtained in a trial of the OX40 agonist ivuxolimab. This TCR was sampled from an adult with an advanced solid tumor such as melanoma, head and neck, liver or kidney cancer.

Written as DNA, the CDR3 is TGTGCCAGCAGTGAATTGTCGACAGGGGCCCTCTATGGCTACACCTTC. It translates to CASSELSTGALYGYTF. The V and J genes are TRBV6-1 and TRBJ1-2; 8 bases align to TRBD1. The length of the CDR3 is 16 residues. J gave up 4 bases and V 2 bases, and 9 bases lay outside the gene matches. Germline lookup yields CDR1 MNHNS and CDR2 SASEGT.